This TCR beta chain was sequenced in a study of blood T cells in healthy people across ages. Trimming pared 4 bases from V and 2 bases from J, leaving 18 bases between. There are 16 residues in the CDR3. Per the germline V gene, CDR1 is SQVTM and CDR2 is ANQGSEA. Primed by a sample-barcoded 5' primer and a J-beta primer mix, a second PCR proceeded for 7 to 11 cycles. Each cDNA was tagged by a template-switch adaptor containing 12 random nucleotides. TCRdb re-analysed the 5' RACE reads in MiXCR, keeping a single row per CDR3 protein. There are about 1 million distinct CDR3 sequences in the sample; more than 40% occur only once, and 18% lies in the top ten. Regarding this clonotype: Its target is unknown.

Findings of the study overall: Percentage of naive T cells showed a strong correlation with TCR beta diversity. Donors of long life had a larger count of naive CD4+ cells and greater diversity than aged donors. Naive and antigen-experienced cells could not be conclusively compared, given unsorted PBMCs.

This chain links TRBV29-1 with TRBJ2-1, with D possibly matching TRBD1 (5 bases). The sequenced sample consisted of blood. The receptor was derived from a woman between 55 and 75 years old in good health. Written as DNA, the CDR3 is TGCAGCGTTGCGGGCTTCTGGCTAGGGGCCTACAATGAGCAGTTCTTC. This sequence encodes CSVAGFWLGAYNEQFF.